These 11 T cell receptor beta chains share one sample of origin, sequenced in a study of blood T cell repertoires in COVID-19. The data were produced by immunoSEQ multiplex PCR, yet TCRdb's version contains in-frame clones alone and is incomplete. The sample has about 43,000 clones; about four fifths are singletons. The sample was peripheral blood. These receptor sequences come from a woman older than 75 with acute or convalescent COVID-19.

The V call is TRBV12-3 or TRBV12-4, the J call TRBJ1-1, with D possibly matching TRBD1 (5 bases). V was trimmed by 2 bases and J by 12 bases, leaving 16 bases between them. The CDR3 is 13 amino acids. The CDR3 sequence is CASSLFAGPGSFF. CDR3 DNA: TGTGCCAGCAGTTTATTCGCAGGGCCCGGTTCTTTCTTT.

The chain employs TRBV30 and TRBJ2-7, with 9 bases that match TRBD2. The CDR3 contains 13 residues. The germline CDR1 and CDR2 sequences are GTSNPN and SVGIG (reference sequence). The junction had 2 bases not matched to a gene; V was cut back by 3 bases and J by 2 bases. This CDR3 reads CAWRERGAYEQYF. The CDR3 bases are TGTGCCTGGAGGGAGCGGGGGGCCTACGAGCAGTACTTC.

The V gene is TRBV5-1, the J gene TRBJ2-3; the D gene is possibly TRBD2 (5 bases). CDR1 and CDR2 from the germline V gene are SGHRS and YFSETQ. V was shortened by 2 bases and J by 4 bases, with 5 bases between the two germline ends. There are 12 residues in the CDR3. CDR3 sequence reads: CASSLAADTQYF. In DNA form, the CDR3 reads TGCGCCAGCAGCTTAGCGGCAGATACGCAGTATTTT.

This clone occurred a few times. The chain couples TRBV5-1 to TRBJ2-7; D remains unclear. This CDR3 comprises 14 residues. Trimming cost V 0 bases and J 6 bases, with 13 bases left between them. Germline loops: CDR1 SGHRS, CDR2 YFSETQ. The CDR3 DNA sequence: TGCGCCAGCAGCTTGGATGGGCCAGGCATCGAGCAGTACTTC. Protein sequence: CASSLDGPGIEQYF.

The genes are TRBV5-5 and TRBJ2-7; 8 bases match TRBD2. Germline-derived CDR1 and CDR2 are SGHKS and YYEKEE (reference sequence). The CDR3 has 15 residues. With V trimmed by 4 bases and J by 5 bases, 11 bases remained unmatched. CDR3 coding DNA: TGTGCCAGCAGCCGACCCTTAGCGGGGCTCGACGAGCAGTACTTC. Amino acid sequence: CASSRPLAGLDEQYF.

The chain recombines TRBV2 with TRBJ1-5; a possible D gene is TRBD1 (5 bases). The CDR3 runs to 14 residues. V was clipped by 9 bases and J by 2 bases, with 14 bases between them. CDR1 is SNHLY, CDR2 FYNNEI, per germline. The DNA of the CDR3 is TGTGCCAGTCAAGCACAGGTAGGCAATCAGCCCCAGCATTTT. Its protein product is CASQAQVGNQPQHF.

The gene calls are TRBV28 and TRBJ2-7; 9 nucleotides match TRBD2. After removal of 3 bases from V and 3 bases from J, the junction contained 18 bases not matched to a gene. The CDR3 runs 19 residues. Germline V lookup: CDR1 MDHEN, CDR2 SYDVKM. The DNA for the CDR3 is TGTGCCAGCAGTTTCGATCCAGCGGGGGGACTACCGCACCACTACGAGCAGTACTTC. The encoded protein is CASSFDPAGGLPHHYEQYF.

The V and J genes are TRBV18 and TRBJ1-1, with 9 bases lining up with TRBD1. Germline CDR1 KGHSH, CDR2 LQKENI. J was trimmed by 3 bases and V by 2 bases; bases with no gene match: 4. This CDR3 spans 15 amino acids. Here the CDR3 reads CASSPTDRGDTEAFF. CDR3 in DNA: TGTGCCAGCTCACCAACCGACAGGGGGGACACTGAAGCTTTCTTT. Filled out from reference TRBV18 and TRBJ1-1, the complete variable domain reads NAGVMQNPRHLVRRRGQEARLRCSPMKGHSHVYWYRQLPEEGLKFMVYLQKENIIDESGMPKERFSAEFPKEGPSILRIQQVVRGDSAAYFCASSPTDRGDTEAFFGQGTRLTVV.

The rearrangement links TRBV5-8 to TRBJ1-5; the D is unclear. Trimming cost V 4 bases and J 5 bases, with 10 bases left between them. CDR3 length: 13 amino acids. The germline V gene encodes CDR1 SGHTS and CDR2 YDEGEE. Written as DNA, the CDR3 is TGTGCCAGCAGCCAAACCCGAGATCAGCCCCAGCATTTT. Its protein product is CASSQTRDQPQHF. The full variable domain, completed using reference TRBV5-8 and TRBJ1-5, is EAGVTQSPTHLIKTRGQQATLRCSPISGHTSVYWYQQALGLGLQFLLWYDEGEERNRGNFPPRFSGRQFPNYSSELNVNALELEDSALYLCASSQTRDQPQHFGDGTRLSIL.

This chain uses TRBV6-5 with TRBJ1-1; TRBD1 agrees at 8 bases. The CDR3 is 14 residues long. V dropped 6 bases and J dropped 10; count of bases not matched to a gene: 13. Germline loops: CDR1 MNHEY, CDR2 SVGAGI. The CDR3 DNA sequence: TGTGCCAGCAGGGCTGGACAGGGAAGGCTCGGAGCTTTCTTT. As protein: CASRAGQGRLGAFF.

The chain combines TRBV30 with TRBJ2-5, with D perhaps TRBD2 (6 bases). Trimming stripped 5 bases from V and 2 bases from J, with 24 bases between. This CDR3 comprises 17 residues. Germline assignment: CDR1 GTSNPN and CDR2 SVGIG (reference sequence). CDR3 residues: CAWRLPWGSGRQETQYF. The CDR3 nucleotides read TGTGCCTGGCGGCTTCCGTGGGGATCGGGGAGGCAAGAGACCCAGTACTTC.